The clone carrying this T cell receptor beta chain was observed many times. Antigen unknown. CDR1 is SGHRS and CDR2 is YFSETQ in the germline V gene. Trimming removed 6 bases at V and 2 bases at J, with 14 bases between. This CDR3 spans 15 amino acids. Scientists made TCR beta libraries using quantitative 5'-RACE with molecular barcodes. TCRdb re-analysed the 5' RACE reads in MiXCR, keeping a single row per CDR3 protein. This sample has approximately 140,000 distinct CDR3 sequences; 8% to 9% occur once, and the top ten carry roughly 8%. The entry originates in a study of CD8 T cells in ankylosing spondylitis. Regarding the study as a whole: Among TCR beta sequences, a motif of eight highly homologous variants appeared characteristic of ankylosing spondylitis blood. Matched synovial fluid from ankylosing spondylitis patients was reported to be enriched for disease-linked clones.

This TCR was recovered from a male donor with ankylosing spondylitis. Material: synovial fluid, either unsorted or a sorted T cell fraction (not recorded which). The genes are TRBV5-1 and TRBJ1-4, with D unresolved. As DNA, the CDR3 is TGCGCCAGCACGCGGGATACGGGCACTAATGAAAAACTGTTTTTT. Encoded protein: CASTRDTGTNEKLFF.